This T cell receptor (beta chain) was obtained from a study of T cell changes during pregnancy in multiple sclerosis. TCRdb keeps only in-frame clones here, not all; method: immunoSEQ multiplex PCR. The sample holds more than 65,000 clones, around 85% seen once. Germline CDR1 reads MGHRA; CDR2 reads YSYEKL. The CDR3 is 15 amino acids. The V end lost 0 bases, the J end lost 4 bases, and 13 bases lay between the germline ends. Sequenced material: peripheral blood, taken before pregnancy. The origin of this receptor is a female donor with multiple sclerosis, enrolled in a pregnancy study. V and J are TRBV4-1 and TRBJ2-7; possibly TRBD2 for D (6 bases). The CDR3 reads CASSQDGEEIYEQYF. The CDR3 DNA reads as TGCGCCAGCAGCCAAGATGGGGAGGAGATATACGAGCAGTACTTC.